This TCR beta chain was obtained from a study of cytomegalovirus exposure and HLA in healthy donors. This clone was counted once. The PCR employed 60 Vbeta primers together with 13 Jbeta primers. TCRdb's copy holds only in-frame clones and misses some; the assay was immunoSEQ multiplex PCR. Among 110,000 or so clones listed, over 65% were seen once. This CDR3 spans 12 amino acids. The ends were cut back, 6 bases at V and 6 bases at J, with 11 bases in the middle. CDR1 and CDR2 (germline): SEHNR, FQNEAQ (reference sequence). This clonotype was obtained from a female donor in good health and CMV-seronegative. Sequenced sample: PBMCs. The gene calls are TRBV7-9 and TRBJ1-1; D gene unclear. The CDR3 DNA reads as TGTGCCAGCAGGTCTGGGCCAGCTGAAGCTTTCTTT. Its translation: CASRSGPAEAFF.